One sample yielded the 27 T cell receptor beta chains listed below, sequenced in a study of blood T cell repertoires in COVID-19. Some clones are missing from TCRdb's copy, which holds only in-frame ones; the method was immunoSEQ multiplex PCR. This sample has hundreds of thousands of clones; about 89% occur once, and the top ten carry approximately 9.8%. Sample: PBMCs or T cells enriched from blood (not recorded which). Source of these receptors: a woman between 40 and 50 years old who had recovered from COVID-19.

The chain is built from TRBV9 and TRBJ1-6; D call uncertain. Trimming shortened V by 0 bases and J by 3 bases, and 10 bases separated the two germline ends. The germline CDR1 and CDR2 sequences are SGDLS and YYNGEE. The length of the CDR3 is 16 residues. DNA for the CDR3: TGTGCCAGCAGCGTAGGGGGAGAGGGCTATAATTCACCCCTCCACTTT. This translates into CASSVGGEGYNSPLHF.

The chain recombines TRBV19 with TRBJ1-6; TRBD1 is a possible D gene (5 bases). Trimming shortened V by 2 bases and J by 8 bases, and 16 bases separated the two germline ends. Germline V lookup: CDR1 LNHDA, CDR2 SQIVND (reference sequence). This CDR3 spans 16 amino acids. DNA of the CDR3: TGTGCCAGTAGTATACGACAGCCCACAAGGGATTCACCCCTCCACTTT. It yields the protein CASSIRQPTRDSPLHF. Variable domain in full (rest from reference TRBV19 and TRBJ1-6): DGGITQSPKYLFRKEGQNVTLSCEQNLNHDAMYWYRQDPGQGLRLIYYSQIVNDFQKGDIAEGYSVSREKKESFPLTVTSAQKNPTAFYLCASSIRQPTRDSPLHFGNGTRLTVT.

This clone appeared once. The chain recombines TRBV6-1 with TRBJ2-3, with 8 bases aligning to TRBD1. V shed 3 bases, J shed 5 bases, and the junction held 4 bases outside the gene matches. Germline CDR1 is MNHNS and CDR2 is SASEGT. The CDR3 has 14 amino acids. The CDR3 region has the DNA TGTGCCAGCAGTGAGGACAGGGTTGAAGATACGCAGTATTTT. Its translation: CASSEDRVEDTQYF.

The chain combines TRBV29-1 with TRBJ2-1; TRBD2 matches 8 bases. Germline loops: CDR1 SQVTM, CDR2 ANQGSEA. Trimming took 7 bases from V and 7 from J; bases not matched to a gene: 9. The CDR3 contains 13 residues. Written as DNA, the CDR3 is TGCAGCGCTCATCATAGCGGGGAGAATGAGCAGTTCTTC. Amino acids: CSAHHSGENEQFF.

The V call is TRBV2, the J call TRBJ2-7, with 7 nucleotides matching TRBD2. CDR3 length equals 16 residues. Germline V gene data show CDR1 as SNHLY and CDR2 as FYNNEI. Trimming cost V 3 bases and J 2 bases; bases outside gene matches: 10. The CDR3 sequence: CASSDGTGGLTYEQYF. The CDR3 DNA reads TGTGCCAGCAGTGATGGGACGGGGGGATTAACCTACGAGCAGTACTTC.

The gene calls are TRBV5-6 and TRBJ2-7; TRBD1 agrees at 10 bases. V was pared by 2 bases and J by 3 bases, with 2 bases of the junction left unmatched. The germline V gene encodes CDR1 SGHDT and CDR2 YYEEEE. The CDR3 totals 14 residues. The CDR3 region is CASSFGTGVYEQYF. The CDR3, as DNA: TGTGCCAGCAGCTTCGGGACAGGGGTCTACGAGCAGTACTTC.

The chain uses TRBV7-9 and TRBJ2-1; TRBD2 agrees at 7 bases. J was trimmed by 6 bases and V by 5 bases; bases with no gene match: 10. Germline V CDR1 and CDR2: SEHNR, FQNEAQ (reference sequence). There are 15 residues in the CDR3. CDR3 nucleotides: TGTGCCAGCAGCCCTGGACTAGGGGTGGCCAATGAGCAGTTCTTC. This translates into CASSPGLGVANEQFF.

This chain joins TRBV9 and TRBJ1-3, with no clear D. CDR3 size: 16 residues. V dropped 0 bases and J dropped 0 bases, with 10 bases sitting between them. Germline CDR1 and CDR2: SGDLS and YYNGEE. The CDR3 sequence is CASSVVPDYSGNTIYF. The DNA for the CDR3 is TGTGCCAGCAGCGTAGTCCCAGATTACTCTGGAAACACCATATATTTT.

This clone has just one count. The chain has TRBV10-1 and TRBJ2-5; a weak D match, TRBD1 (5 bases). Trimming removed 0 bases at V and 5 bases at J, with 10 bases between. This CDR3 has 14 amino acids. The germline V gene has CDR1 WNHNN and CDR2 SYGVQD (reference sequence). DNA for the CDR3: TGCGCCAGCAGTGAGTCCACAGGCCGGGAGACCCAGTACTTC. Translating gives CASSESTGRETQYF.

This CDR3 is CASSDGGYQETQYF. The CDR3 nucleotides are TGTGCCAGCAGTGATGGCGGGTACCAAGAGACCCAGTACTTC. This rearrangement joins TRBV2 to TRBJ2-5, with D perhaps TRBD2 (5 bases). This CDR3 spans 14 amino acids. Looked up from germline, CDR1 is SNHLY and CDR2 is FYNNEI. The V end was cut by 3 bases, the J end by 0 bases, with 8 bases between.

The chain recombines TRBV6-1 with TRBJ2-7, with 12 bases identical to TRBD2. The ends lost 4 bases at V and 3 bases at J; junction bases unmatched: 10. This CDR3 has 17 amino acids. The V gene's germline CDR1 is MNHNS and CDR2 SASEGT. CDR3 residues: CASSASRTSGELYEQYF. CDR3 nucleotide sequence: TGTGCCAGCAGTGCCTCTCGGACTAGCGGGGAGCTCTACGAGCAGTACTTC.

The V and J genes are TRBV3-1 (or the pseudogene TRBV3-2) and TRBJ2-3; D call uncertain. CDR1 and CDR2 (germline): LGHDT, YNNKEL (reference sequence). The V end was cut by 0 bases, the J end by 14 bases, with 15 bases between. CDR3 size: 13 residues. The CDR3, as DNA: TGTGCCAGCAGCCAAGATATAGAGCTCGTAACGTATTTT. Amino acids: CASSQDIELVTYF.

The chain recombines TRBV27 with TRBJ1-6, with 7 bases that match TRBD1. Looked up from germline, CDR1 is MNHEY and CDR2 is SMNVEV (reference sequence). The ends lost 5 bases at V and 6 bases at J; junction bases unmatched: 7. The CDR3 has 15 residues. The CDR3 sequence is CASSTQGQANSPLHF. The DNA of the CDR3 is TGTGCCAGCAGTACCCAAGGACAGGCTAATTCACCCCTCCACTTT.

V and J are TRBV5-4 and TRBJ1-4; TRBD1 might be the D (5 bases). There are 16 residues in the CDR3. V shed 0 bases and J shed 0 bases, with 9 bases lying between them. Germline CDR1 reads SGHNT; CDR2 reads YYREEE (reference sequence). The CDR3 loop reads CASSLGGESTNEKLFF. The CDR3, as DNA: TGTGCCAGCAGCTTGGGGGGGGAGTCAACTAATGAAAAACTGTTTTTT.

The V and J genes are TRBV4-1 and TRBJ2-6; TRBD1 agrees at 8 bases. This CDR3 comprises 18 residues. In germline, CDR1 is MGHRA, CDR2 YSYEKL. V trimming: 3 bases; J trimming: 0 bases; junction bases outside the gene matches: 7. The CDR3 is CASSQTGALLSGANVLTF. As DNA, the CDR3 is TGCGCCAGCAGCCAGACAGGGGCCTTGCTCTCTGGGGCCAACGTCCTGACTTTC.

The V gene is TRBV9, the J gene TRBJ1-1, with 9 positions matching TRBD1. J lost 2 bases, V lost 3 bases, and 5 bases had no gene match. CDR3 length equals 15 residues. Germline CDR1 is SGDLS and CDR2 is YYNGEE. CDR3 region: CASSAWTGVNTEAFF. The DNA for the CDR3 is TGTGCCAGCAGCGCTTGGACAGGGGTTAACACTGAAGCTTTCTTT.

The V gene is TRBV7-9, the J gene TRBJ2-7; no definite D call. CDR3 length: 13 residues. From germline, CDR1 is SEHNR and CDR2 FQNEAQ (reference sequence). The ends were cut back, 5 bases at V and 5 bases at J, with 13 bases in the middle. The DNA for the CDR3 is TGTGCCAGCAGCCCCCCGACACCGAACGAGCAGTACTTC. Its protein is CASSPPTPNEQYF.

The chain links TRBV19 to TRBJ2-7; 8 nucleotides align to TRBD1. This CDR3 comprises 15 residues. The trim removed 7 bases at V and 3 bases at J, leaving 11 bases unmatched. The germline V gene has CDR1 LNHDA and CDR2 SQIVND (reference sequence). The CDR3 nucleotides are TGTGCCAGTAAAGTGGGGACAGGAATTTACTACGAGCAGTACTTC. This codes for CASKVGTGIYYEQYF.

The chain employs TRBV19 and TRBJ2-7; D gene unclear. The CDR3 length is 14 residues. The germline gives CDR1 LNHDA, CDR2 SQIVND (reference sequence). Trimming removed 1 base from V and 2 bases from J, with 9 bases in between. The DNA for the CDR3 is TGTGCCAGTAGTATAGCAGCGTCAGCCTACGAGCAGTACTTC. Translating gives CASSIAASAYEQYF.

The rearrangement joins TRBV2 to TRBJ1-1; D remains unclear. This CDR3 region has 14 residues. Germline values: CDR1 SNHLY, CDR2 FYNNEI. V was pared by 5 bases and J by 1 base, with 11 bases between. The CDR3 DNA sequence: TGTGCCAGCAGTCCCCCATTGCGGAACACTGAAGCTTTCTTT. As protein: CASSPPLRNTEAFF.

V gene TRBV18 combines with J gene TRBJ1-5; perhaps TRBD1 as D (6 bases). Between the trimmed V and J ends, which lost 4 bases and 4 bases, there was a span of 8 bases. The CDR3 covers 13 residues. Looked up from germline, CDR1 is KGHSH and CDR2 is LQKENI. The CDR3 bases are TGTGCCAGCTCACTGCAGGGGAATCAGCCCCAGCATTTT. Its protein product is CASSLQGNQPQHF.

This clone was picked up one time. The CDR3 DNA follows: TGTGCCAGCAGCTTAGTACGTACTGATAATTCACCCCTCCACTTT. Translated, it gives CASSLVRTDNSPLHF. The chain recombines TRBV7-2 with TRBJ1-6; D remains unclear. This CDR3 is built from 15 residues. Trimming stripped 1 base from V and 5 bases from J, with 9 bases between. In germline, CDR1 is SGHTA, CDR2 FQGNSA.

The genes are TRBV6-1 and TRBJ2-3; 8 nucleotides line up with TRBD1. In germline, CDR1 is MNHNS, CDR2 SASEGT. This CDR3 is built from 13 residues. V trimming: 1 base; J trimming: 7 bases; junction bases outside the gene matches: 1. The CDR3 reads CASSEDRGNTQYF. CDR3 coding DNA: TGTGCCAGCAGTGAAGACAGGGGGAATACGCAGTATTTT.

The chain employs TRBV30 and TRBJ2-7; 7 nucleotides match TRBD2. V shed 5 bases, J shed 3 bases, and the junction held 7 bases outside the gene matches. CDR3 length: 13 amino acids. Germline V gene lookup returns CDR1 GTSNPN and CDR2 SVGIG (reference sequence). The CDR3 reads CAWGKAGLYEQYF. For the CDR3, the DNA is TGTGCCTGGGGAAAAGCGGGGCTCTACGAGCAGTACTTC.

The rearrangement links TRBV19 to TRBJ1-3; no clear D. Germline V gene data show CDR1 as LNHDA and CDR2 as SQIVND (reference sequence). The CDR3 has 13 amino acids. Trimming took 6 bases from V and 0 from J, leaving 6 bases between them. The CDR3 spells CASRQDSGNTIYF. The CDR3 DNA sequence: TGTGCCAGTAGGCAGGACTCTGGAAACACCATATATTTT.

J is TRBJ2-5 and V is TRBV11-3, with D uncertain. This CDR3 spans 14 amino acids. Germline-derived CDR1 and CDR2 are SGHNT and YENEEA. V shed 5 bases and J shed 0 bases, with 10 bases lying between them. CDR3 in DNA: TGTGCCAGCAGCCCTAAACTCTACCAAGAGACCCAGTACTTC. It is translated as CASSPKLYQETQYF.

This rearrangement joins TRBV18 to TRBJ2-7; 7 nucleotides agree with TRBD2. Germline V gene data show CDR1 as KGHSH and CDR2 as LQKENI. J gave up 3 bases and V 3 bases, and 11 bases lay outside the gene matches. This CDR3 spans 16 amino acids. The CDR3 spells CASSPSPAGSGYEQYF. CDR3 coding DNA: TGTGCCAGCTCACCTTCTCCAGCGGGGTCGGGCTACGAGCAGTACTTC.